This T cell receptor (beta chain) was recovered during a study of cytomegalovirus exposure and HLA in healthy donors. Study-level results: In an earlier analysis, about 87% or about 30%: the productive usage of most TCR beta V segments.

V lost 1 base to trimming and J lost 4 bases, with 12 bases between them. CDR1 is SGHDT, CDR2 YYEEEE, per germline. The CDR3 contains 15 residues. Only one count was recorded for this clone. Its specificity is unknown. PCR used 60 Vbeta primers and 13 Jbeta primers. The data were produced by immunoSEQ multiplex PCR, yet TCRdb's version contains in-frame clones alone and is incomplete. The sample carries roughly 150,000 clones, 82% recorded once. The receptor was derived from a girl aged 5 to 17 in good health and CMV-seropositive. Sample: PBMCs. The V call is TRBV5-6, the J call TRBJ2-1, with D uncertain. The DNA of the CDR3 is TGTGCCAGCAGCTTGTCTTTCACTTCATACAATGAGCAGTTCTTC. Protein product: CASSLSFTSYNEQFF.